This T cell receptor beta chain was obtained from a study of regulatory T cells in long-lasting Graves disease. Sequencing libraries for TCR beta were prepared with iRepertoire HTBI primers and Arm-PCR of CDR3 regions. In the source study's methods: Samples collectively showed approximately 62 TRBV and roughly 15 TRBJ segments. TCRdb reprocessed the multiplex PCR reads via MiXCR and lists one record per CDR3 protein. The V and J calls reflect TCRdb's pipeline rather than the authors' work. The repertoire holds 500,000 to 800,000 distinct CDR3 sequences, with about 30% as singletons. CDR1 MNHNS and CDR2 SASEGT come from the germline V gene. The V and J ends lost 7 bases and 3 bases respectively, with 13 bases between them. The CDR3 is 14 residues long. Of note for this clonotype: Antigen unknown.

Time point here: persistent/refractory GD, antithyroid drugs over 5 years with positive TRAb. Researchers made the TCR library from RNA that was extracted from PBMCs. A peripheral blood sample, about 9.4 milliliters in volume, was drawn into EDTA tubes. Study outcomes and limitations: Persistent disease was associated with favored TRBV28 usage and with favored use of TRBJ1-2 and TRBJ2-5.

The chain uses TRBV6-1 and TRBJ1-3; maybe TRBD1 (5 bases). The TCR was taken from a female donor with Graves disease. Here the sequenced sample was peripheral blood mononuclear cells (PBMCs), taken when the disease was refractory, from a patient treated with antithyroid drugs. This CDR3 is CASMGGIGGNTIYF. CDR3 DNA: TGTGCCAGCATGGGGGGGATCGGTGGAAACACCATATATTTT.